The present entry profiles one T cell receptor (beta chain) with its context. Its antigen is unknown. The germline V and J ends were trimmed by 5 bases and 5 bases, with 9 bases remaining between them. Looked up from germline, CDR1 is LNHDA and CDR2 is SQIVND (reference sequence). There are 12 residues in the CDR3. The data were obtained in a study of T cell responses to AZD1222 COVID-19 vaccine. Broader study findings: Dominant at 160-218 and 743-854, vaccine-associated CD4 TCRs also spanned spike.

The protocol was immunoSEQ multiplex PCR, while the TCRdb copy is restricted to in-frame clones and leaves out a portion. The sample records around 130,000 clones, around nine tenths being singletons. The J gene is TRBJ1-2, the V gene TRBV19; D gene unclear. The material sequenced was peripheral blood, taken 28 days after the second AZD1222 dose. The receptor's source is an adult who received the AZD1222 COVID-19 vaccine. The CDR3 nucleotides are TGTGCCAGTAGTTACGGACTTTATGGCTACACCTTC. Translated: CASSYGLYGYTF.